The 24 T cell receptor beta chains below all came from one sample that was sequenced in a study of T cells after yellow fever vaccination. TCRdb called the 5' RACE reads again in MiXCR, with one record for every CDR3 protein. The sample has 80,000 to 100,000 distinct CDR3 sequences, 8% to 10% seen once; the top ten hold around 17%. This specimen consisted of CD8+ T cells not binding an NS4B(214-222) dextramer, sorted from PBMCs, obtained around 15 days after the first yellow fever vaccination. Source of these receptors: a man between 18 and 35 years old who received the YFV17D yellow fever vaccine.

This clonotype has just a few counts. This chain links TRBV5-1 with TRBJ1-3; D is possibly TRBD1 (6 bases). The V end lost 4 bases, the J end lost 7 bases, and 15 bases lay between the germline ends. Germline-derived CDR1 and CDR2 are SGHRS and YFSETQ. CDR3 length: 14 residues. CDR3 protein: CASSREDSRNTIYF. The DNA for the CDR3 is TGCGCCAGCAGCCGGGAGGACAGCCGTAACACCATATATTTT.

CDR3 amino acids: CASSSRAQETQYF. CDR3 DNA sequence: TGCGCCAGCAGCTCCCGGGCACAAGAGACCCAGTACTTC. The chain couples TRBV5-1 to TRBJ2-5; D is ambiguous. This CDR3 contains 13 residues. Between the trimmed V and J ends, which lost 3 bases and 2 bases, there was a span of 8 bases. The germline gives CDR1 SGHRS, CDR2 YFSETQ.

The gene calls are TRBV11-2 and TRBJ2-7; 7 nucleotides match TRBD1. The length of the CDR3 is 14 residues. The germline gives CDR1 SGHAT, CDR2 FQNNGV. Germline trimming cut 5 bases from V and 3 bases from J; bases unmatched to any gene: 7. The CDR3 sequence: CASSAWDRNYEQYF. The CDR3 coding sequence is TGTGCCAGCAGCGCGTGGGACAGAAACTACGAGCAGTACTTC.

This clonotype has ten or more counts. CDR3 nucleotide sequence: TGTGCCAGCAGCGCAGGGATCGACGAGCAGTACGTC. This encodes CASSAGIDEQYV. The genes are TRBV7-9 and TRBJ2-7, with a weak D call TRBD1 (5 bases). V was clipped by 5 bases and J by 5 bases, with 10 bases between them. The length of the CDR3 is 12 residues. Germline CDR1 is SEHNR and CDR2 is FQNEAQ (reference sequence).

This clonotype was picked up a small number of times. DNA of the CDR3: TGTGCCATCAGTTACTGGGCGGGGACCCCCTTTGTTATATACGAGCAGTACTTC. Translated: CAISYWAGTPFVIYEQYF. This chain joins TRBV3-1 and TRBJ2-7, with a tentative D call TRBD2 (6 bases). This CDR3 is built from 18 residues. Germline V gene lookup returns CDR1 LGHDT and CDR2 YNNKEL (reference sequence). V was cut by 10 bases and J by 4 bases, with 32 bases left in between.

The J gene is TRBJ1-2, the V gene TRBV29-1; D not resolved. With 3 bases removed from V and 0 bases from J, the gap between germline ends came to 11 bases. Germline V gives CDR1 SQVTM, CDR2 ANQGSEA. The CDR3 covers 14 residues. CDR3 coding DNA: TGCAGCGTTGACCGGCACCAACCTAACTATGGCTACACCTTC. It yields the protein CSVDRHQPNYGYTF.

Comments on this clonotype: The junction departs from the called germline gene at one end, perhaps through a read error. The rearrangement joins TRBV20-1 to TRBJ2-5; TRBD1 matches at 7 bases. Germline CDR1 reads DFQATT; CDR2 reads SNEGSKA (reference sequence). The CDR3 length is 15 residues. CDR3 sequence (DNA): TGCTGTGCTAGAGATGGGGCCACAGGGGCGGAGACCCAGTACTTC. Translation: CCARDGATGAETQYF.

Only a few counts were recorded for this clonotype. V is TRBV10-2 and J is TRBJ2-7, with D unresolved. V dropped 2 bases and J dropped 3 bases, with 8 bases sitting between them. The germline V gene has CDR1 WSHSY and CDR2 SAAADI. The CDR3 extends over 13 amino acids. In DNA, the CDR3 is TGCGCCAGCAGTGAGGGCGGTAACTACGAGCAGTACTTC. This codes for CASSEGGNYEQYF.

This clonotype was counted ten times or more. V usage is TRBV7-3 and J usage is TRBJ2-1; 11 bases are shared with TRBD2. Per germline, CDR1 SGHTA and CDR2 FQGTGA. The J segment lost 1 base and the V segment lost 0 bases, leaving 11 bases of the junction unmatched. There are 20 residues in the CDR3. The CDR3 region is CASSLTSKLAGGASYNEQFF. CDR3 DNA: TGTGCCAGCAGCTTAACGTCTAAGCTAGCGGGGGGCGCTTCCTACAATGAGCAGTTCTTC.

This clonotype was detected only a few times. The V gene is TRBV28, the J gene TRBJ1-2; no reliable D call. This CDR3 is built from 14 residues. Looked up from germline, CDR1 is MDHEN and CDR2 is SYDVKM. Trimming left V 2 bases short and J 3 bases short, with 10 bases between. Here the CDR3 DNA reads TGTGCCAGCAGTTTAACCGGGCCTTACTATGGCTACACCTTC. Translation: CASSLTGPYYGYTF.

This clonotype was picked up a small number of times. The rearrangement joins TRBV24-1 to TRBJ1-1, with 10 bases that match TRBD1. Trimming cost V 7 bases and J 6 bases; bases outside gene matches: 7. CDR3 length: 14 amino acids. CDR1 and CDR2 from the germline V gene are KGHDR and SFDVKD. For the CDR3, the DNA is TGTGCCACCAGCCCGGGACAGGGGTCTTCTGAAGCTTTCTTT. This gives the protein CATSPGQGSSEAFF.

This clonotype was counted at least ten times. One junction end does not reproduce the germline sequence, and a read error may be involved. The chain recombines TRBV6-5 with TRBJ1-4; D unresolved. This CDR3 has 16 amino acids. Germline V CDR1 and CDR2: MNHEY, SVGAGI. The CDR3, as DNA: TGTGCCAGCAGTTACCGCTTTAATGGTTTTAATGAAAACCTGTTTTTT. It encodes CASSYRFNGFNENLFF.

This clonotype was detected many times. The chain has TRBV4-3 and TRBJ2-3; 8 bases align to TRBD2. Germline V gene data show CDR1 as LGHNA and CDR2 as YSLEER. The V gene end was trimmed by 3 bases and the J gene end by 3 bases; junction bases not matched to a gene: 11. The CDR3 sequence is 17 residues long. The chain's CDR3 is CASSHSGGGSMTDTQYF. CDR3 nucleotides: TGCGCCAGCAGCCATTCGGGCGGGGGGTCAATGACAGATACGCAGTATTTT.

Remarks on this clonotype: Its ends do not fully match the called genes, so a read error is possible. The genes are TRBV24-1 and TRBJ2-1; the D gene could be TRBD1 or TRBD2 (5 bases each). Germline CDR1 is KGHDR and CDR2 is SFDVKD. The CDR3 is 16 amino acids. In DNA form, the CDR3 reads TGCTGTGCTAGCCTGGCAACCGGGACGGCCTACAATGAGCAGTTCTTC. It yields the protein CCASLATGTAYNEQFF.

This clonotype has only a few counts. The genes are TRBV7-2 and TRBJ1-5; a weak D match, TRBD1 (6 bases). This CDR3 has 16 amino acids. V lost 4 bases and J lost 0, with 13 bases in between. Germline V CDR1 and CDR2: SGHTA, FQGNSA. Here the CDR3 reads CASSSAQGYSNQPQHF. The CDR3 DNA follows: TGTGCCAGCAGCTCGGCACAGGGTTATAGCAATCAGCCCCAGCATTTT.

This clonotype has a handful of counts. The chain carries TRBV2 and TRBJ2-5; 11 bases agree with TRBD2. Germline V lookup: CDR1 SNHLY, CDR2 FYNNEI. The CDR3 has 18 residues. J was trimmed by 1 base and V by 4 bases; bases with no gene match: 11. In DNA, the CDR3 is TGTGCCAGCAGTGTCTCCCTGACTAGCGGGGACCGCCAAGAGACCCAGTACTTC. It specifies CASSVSLTSGDRQETQYF.

The rearrangement uses TRBV3-1 and TRBJ2-1; D is ambiguous. CDR1 is LGHDT and CDR2 is YNNKEL in the germline V gene (reference sequence). Trimming cost V 2 bases and J 0 bases, with 11 bases left between them. The CDR3 sequence is 16 residues long. The chain's CDR3 is CASSQFSLYSYNEQFF. Here the CDR3 DNA reads TGTGCCAGCAGCCAATTCAGCCTTTACTCCTACAATGAGCAGTTCTTC.

The chain combines TRBV7-2 with TRBJ2-1; no definite D call. Germline V gives CDR1 SGHTA, CDR2 FQGNSA. There are 15 residues in the CDR3. V gave up 5 bases and J gave up 2 bases, with 13 bases separating them. The CDR3 DNA is TGTGCCAGCAGCCCCGGTGTAACCCCCTACAATGAGCAGTTCTTC. Translated: CASSPGVTPYNEQFF.

The V gene is TRBV7-7, the J gene TRBJ2-5; tentatively, D is TRBD1 (5 bases). The CDR3 is 12 amino acids. Trimming removed 4 bases from V and 9 bases from J, with 12 bases in between. CDR1 is SSHAT, CDR2 FNYEAQ, per germline (reference sequence). The CDR3 coding sequence is TGTGCCAGCAGCTATGCAAAGGGGCCCCAGTACTTC. It yields the protein CASSYAKGPQYF.

V and J are TRBV19 and TRBJ2-3; TRBD2 is a possible D gene (5 bases). CDR3 size: 15 residues. Germline V gene sequence: CDR1 LNHDA, CDR2 SQIVND (reference sequence). V was pared by 6 bases and J by 3 bases, with 16 bases between. CDR3 sequence (DNA): TGTGCCAGTAGCCGAGGTCGAACTAGAACAGATACGCAGTATTTT. Its protein product is CASSRGRTRTDTQYF.

This clonotype was picked up a small number of times. The chain has TRBV12-3 or TRBV12-4 and TRBJ2-3, with TRBD1 matching 11 bases. This CDR3 region has 17 residues. V was clipped by 5 bases and J by 2 bases; unmatched bases: 9. DNA of the CDR3: TGTGCCAGCAGTCAACACTGGACAGGGGGCCCCACAGATACGCAGTATTTT. Amino acids: CASSQHWTGGPTDTQYF.

This clonotype was counted a few times. As DNA, the CDR3 is TGTGCCAGCAGTAATAGCGAGAGTCGGGGGGGGCTGTATGAGCAGTTCTTC. It codes for CASSNSESRGGLYEQFF. The chain recombines TRBV7-2 with TRBJ2-1, with TRBD2 identical over 8 bases. After removal of 6 bases from V and 8 bases from J, the junction contained 18 bases not matched to a gene. Germline V gene lookup returns CDR1 SGHTA and CDR2 FQGNSA. The CDR3 consists of 17 residues. Supplemented by reference TRBV7-2 and TRBJ2-1, the full variable domain reads GAGVSQSPSNKVTEKGKDVELRCDPISGHTALYWYRQSLGQGLEFLIYFQGNSAPDKSGLPSDRFSAERTGGSVSTLTIQRTQQEDSAVYLCASSNSESRGGLYEQFFGPGTRLTVL.

This clonotype has only a few counts. The chain recombines TRBV7-2 with TRBJ2-7; the D is unclear. Looked up from germline, CDR1 is SGHTA and CDR2 is FQGNSA. The CDR3 runs to 13 residues. V was clipped by 5 bases and J by 3 bases, with 11 bases between them. The CDR3 nucleotides are TGTGCCAGCAGCCCCGTGATCGTCTACGAGCAGTACTTC. It yields the protein CASSPVIVYEQYF.

This clonotype was seen repeatedly, ten times or more. CDR3 coding DNA: TGCGCCAGCAGCCAAGAGAGCGGAACAAGCTCCTACAATGAGCAGTTCTTC. This sequence encodes CASSQESGTSSYNEQFF. The chain links TRBV4-3 to TRBJ2-1; weak D call: TRBD2 (5 bases). This CDR3 has 17 amino acids. Germline V gene sequence: CDR1 LGHNA, CDR2 YSLEER. Trimming removed 0 bases at V and 0 bases at J, with 12 bases between.